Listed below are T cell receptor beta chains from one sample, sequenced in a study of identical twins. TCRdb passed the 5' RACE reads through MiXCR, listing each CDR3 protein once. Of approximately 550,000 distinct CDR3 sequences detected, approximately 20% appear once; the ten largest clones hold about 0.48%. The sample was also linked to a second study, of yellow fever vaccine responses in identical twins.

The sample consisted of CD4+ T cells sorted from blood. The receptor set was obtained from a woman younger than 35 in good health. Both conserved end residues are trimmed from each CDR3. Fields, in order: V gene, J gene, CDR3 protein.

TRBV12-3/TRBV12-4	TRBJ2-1	ASTARLARFVNEQF
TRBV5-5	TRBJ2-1	ASSPTWGREGFSEQF
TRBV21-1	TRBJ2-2	ASSKGYRWGTRSFNTGELF
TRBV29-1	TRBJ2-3	SVEAGTGSTDTQY
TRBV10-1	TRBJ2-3	ASSESGVAQY
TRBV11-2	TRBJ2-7	ASSLDFTRGNEQY
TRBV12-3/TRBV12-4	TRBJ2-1	ASSQGLAAEQF
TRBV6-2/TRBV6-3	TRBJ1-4	ASSYPGGEEKLF
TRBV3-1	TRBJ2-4	ASSRRGGAKNIQY
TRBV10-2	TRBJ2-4	ASTIGLAKNIQY
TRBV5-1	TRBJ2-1	ASSLRQGSSGNEQF
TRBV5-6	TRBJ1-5	ASSPGGGARPQH
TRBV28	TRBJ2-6	ASSRDRTPLRGANVLT
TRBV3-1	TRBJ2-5	ASSQEAGGETQY
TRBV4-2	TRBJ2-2	ASSQGRAGGHGELF
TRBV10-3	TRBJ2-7	AISSATYEQY
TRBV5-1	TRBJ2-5	ASSRTAGETQY
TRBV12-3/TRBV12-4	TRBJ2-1	ASSLEPGRGFYNEQF
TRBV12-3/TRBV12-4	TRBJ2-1	ASSLGYDEQF
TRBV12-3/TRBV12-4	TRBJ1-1	ASSFESLGLNTEAF
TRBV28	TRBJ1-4	ASSLLYPEKLF
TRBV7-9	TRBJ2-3	ASSAGQLSTDTQY
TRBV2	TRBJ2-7	ASRPGTSGYEQY
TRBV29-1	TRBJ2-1	SVEEGKRTGTEQF
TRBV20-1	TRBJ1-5	SATTDSTGDQPQH
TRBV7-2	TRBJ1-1	ASTLRQVNTEAF
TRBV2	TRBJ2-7	ASTSPQSGLAGVEQY
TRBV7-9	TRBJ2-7	ASSPWGVRYEQY
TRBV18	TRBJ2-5	ASSPREQETQY
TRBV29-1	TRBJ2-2	SVSTGGATGELF
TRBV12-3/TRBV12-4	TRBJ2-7	ASSFGGRGAEQY